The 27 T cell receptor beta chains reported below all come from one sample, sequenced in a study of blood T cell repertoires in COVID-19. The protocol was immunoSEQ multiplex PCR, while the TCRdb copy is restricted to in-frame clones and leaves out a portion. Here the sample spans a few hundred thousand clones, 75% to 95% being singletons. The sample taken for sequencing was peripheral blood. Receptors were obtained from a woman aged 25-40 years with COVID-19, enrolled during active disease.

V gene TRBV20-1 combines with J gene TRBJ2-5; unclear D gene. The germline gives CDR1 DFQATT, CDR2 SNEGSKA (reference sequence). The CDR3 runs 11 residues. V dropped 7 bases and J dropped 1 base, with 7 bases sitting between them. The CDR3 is CSGASQETQYF. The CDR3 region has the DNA TGCAGTGGGGCCAGCCAAGAGACCCAGTACTTC.

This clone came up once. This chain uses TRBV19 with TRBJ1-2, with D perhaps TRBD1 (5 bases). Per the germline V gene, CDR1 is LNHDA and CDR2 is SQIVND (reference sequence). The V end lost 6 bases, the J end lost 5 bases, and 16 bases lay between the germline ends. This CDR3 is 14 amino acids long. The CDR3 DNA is TGTGCCAGTAGCCCGGCGGGGGACGGATATGGCTACACCTTC. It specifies CASSPAGDGYGYTF.

The CDR3 protein is CASSYAGRDEQYF. The CDR3 bases are TGTGCCAGCAGCTATGCGGGGCGCGACGAGCAGTACTTC. The chain recombines TRBV7-2 with TRBJ2-7; tentative D call: TRBD2 (6 bases). The CDR3 runs to 13 residues. V gave up 4 bases and J gave up 5 bases, with 12 bases separating them. The germline gives CDR1 SGHTA, CDR2 FQGNSA. The full variable domain, its missing parts supplied by reference TRBV7-2 and TRBJ2-7, is GAGVSQSPSNKVTEKGKDVELRCDPISGHTALYWYRQSLGQGLEFLIYFQGNSAPDKSGLPSDRFSAERTGGSVSTLTIQRTQQEDSAVYLCASSYAGRDEQYFGPGTRLTVT.

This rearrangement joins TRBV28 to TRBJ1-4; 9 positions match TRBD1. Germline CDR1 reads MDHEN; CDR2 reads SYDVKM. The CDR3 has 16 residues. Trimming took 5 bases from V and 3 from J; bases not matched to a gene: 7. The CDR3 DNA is TGTGCCAGCAGTCCACAGGGGGCGGGGGCTAATGAAAAACTGTTTTTT. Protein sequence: CASSPQGAGANEKLFF.

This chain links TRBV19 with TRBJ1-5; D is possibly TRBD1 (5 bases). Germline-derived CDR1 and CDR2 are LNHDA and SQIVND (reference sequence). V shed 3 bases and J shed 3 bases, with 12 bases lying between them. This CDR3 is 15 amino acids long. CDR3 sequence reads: CASSIFQGLNQPQHF. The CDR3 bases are TGTGCCAGTAGTATTTTCCAGGGACTCAATCAGCCCCAGCATTTT.

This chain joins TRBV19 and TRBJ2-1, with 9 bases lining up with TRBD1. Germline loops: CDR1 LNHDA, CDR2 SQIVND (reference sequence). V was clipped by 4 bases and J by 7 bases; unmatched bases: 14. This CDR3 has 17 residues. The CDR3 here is CASSRTSGTGSSNEQFF. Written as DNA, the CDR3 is TGTGCCAGTAGTAGGACCTCCGGGACAGGGTCTTCGAATGAGCAGTTCTTC.

CDR3 bases: TGTGCCACCAGCAACCCGAAGGGGCCCACTGAAGCTTTCTTT. Translated, it gives CATSNPKGPTEAFF. The chain combines TRBV15 with TRBJ1-1, with TRBD1 as a possible D gene (5 bases). The V gene lost 4 bases and the J gene lost 4 bases, with 13 bases spanning the gap. The CDR3 sequence is 14 residues long. Per germline, CDR1 LNHNV and CDR2 YYDKDF (reference sequence).

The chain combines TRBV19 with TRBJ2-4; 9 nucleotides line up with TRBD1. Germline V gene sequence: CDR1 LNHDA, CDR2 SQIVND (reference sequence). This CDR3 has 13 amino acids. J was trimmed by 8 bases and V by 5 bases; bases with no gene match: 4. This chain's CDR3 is CASSSGQGYIQYF. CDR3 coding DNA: TGTGCCAGTAGTTCCGGACAGGGGTACATTCAGTACTTC.

This CDR3 is CASRRGGGTDTQYF. CDR3 sequence (DNA): TGTGCCAGCAGACGCGGGGGAGGCACAGATACGCAGTATTTT. V and J are TRBV27 and TRBJ2-3, with 7 bases matching TRBD2. With 6 bases clipped from V and 1 base from J, the junction kept 4 bases outside the gene matches. This CDR3 is built from 14 residues. Germline V CDR1 and CDR2: MNHEY, SMNVEV (reference sequence).

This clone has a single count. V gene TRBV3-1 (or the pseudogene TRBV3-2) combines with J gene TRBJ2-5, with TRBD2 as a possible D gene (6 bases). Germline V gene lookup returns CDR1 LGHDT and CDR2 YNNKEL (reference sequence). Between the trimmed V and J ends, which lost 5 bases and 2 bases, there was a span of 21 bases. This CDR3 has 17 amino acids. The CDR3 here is CASSSPPGGALQETQYF. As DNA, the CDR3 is TGTGCCAGCAGCTCTCCTCCAGGCGGGGCATTACAAGAGACCCAGTACTTC.

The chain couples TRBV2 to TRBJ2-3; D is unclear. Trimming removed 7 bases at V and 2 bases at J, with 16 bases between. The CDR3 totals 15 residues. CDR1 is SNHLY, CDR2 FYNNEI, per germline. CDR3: CASIVLGLPTDTQYF. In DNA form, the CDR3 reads TGTGCCAGCATCGTCCTTGGGCTACCCACAGATACGCAGTATTTT.

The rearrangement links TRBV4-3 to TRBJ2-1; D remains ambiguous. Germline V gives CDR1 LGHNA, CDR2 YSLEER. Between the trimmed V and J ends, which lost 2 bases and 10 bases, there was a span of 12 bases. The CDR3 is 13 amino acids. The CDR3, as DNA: TGCGCCAGCAGCCAAACCAATACGGTGGAGCAGTTCTTC. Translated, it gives CASSQTNTVEQFF.

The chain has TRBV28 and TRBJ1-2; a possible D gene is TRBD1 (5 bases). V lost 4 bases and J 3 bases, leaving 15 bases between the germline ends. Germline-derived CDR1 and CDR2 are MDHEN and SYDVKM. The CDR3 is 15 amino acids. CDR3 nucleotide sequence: TGTGCCAGCAGTTCGGACCGGGACTGGTACTATGGCTACACCTTC. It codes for CASSSDRDWYYGYTF.

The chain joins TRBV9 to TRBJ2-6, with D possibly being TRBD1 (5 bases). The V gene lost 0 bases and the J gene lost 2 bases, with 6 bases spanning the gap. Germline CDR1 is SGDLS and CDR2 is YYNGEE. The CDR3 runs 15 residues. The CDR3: CASSVAGTGANVLTF. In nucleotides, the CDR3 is TGTGCCAGCAGCGTAGCAGGGACTGGGGCCAACGTCCTGACTTTC.

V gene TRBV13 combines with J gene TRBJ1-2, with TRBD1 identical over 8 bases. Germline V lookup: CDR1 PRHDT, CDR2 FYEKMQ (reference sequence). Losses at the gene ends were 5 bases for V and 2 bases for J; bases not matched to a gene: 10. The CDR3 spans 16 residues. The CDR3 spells CASSPVGDRGNYGYTF. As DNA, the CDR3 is TGTGCCAGCAGCCCCGTGGGTGACAGGGGAAACTATGGCTACACCTTC.

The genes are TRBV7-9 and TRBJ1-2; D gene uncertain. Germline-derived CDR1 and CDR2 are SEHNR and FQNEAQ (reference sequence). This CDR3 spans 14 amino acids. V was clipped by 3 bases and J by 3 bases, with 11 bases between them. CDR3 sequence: CASSFGFGDYGYTF. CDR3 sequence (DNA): TGTGCCAGCAGCTTTGGCTTTGGTGACTATGGCTACACCTTC.

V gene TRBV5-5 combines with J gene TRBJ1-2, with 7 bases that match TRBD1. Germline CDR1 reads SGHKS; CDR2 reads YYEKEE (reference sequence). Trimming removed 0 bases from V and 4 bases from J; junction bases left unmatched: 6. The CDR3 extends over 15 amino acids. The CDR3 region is CASSLGTGAPYGYTF. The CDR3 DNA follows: TGTGCCAGCAGCTTGGGAACAGGGGCGCCCTATGGCTACACCTTC.

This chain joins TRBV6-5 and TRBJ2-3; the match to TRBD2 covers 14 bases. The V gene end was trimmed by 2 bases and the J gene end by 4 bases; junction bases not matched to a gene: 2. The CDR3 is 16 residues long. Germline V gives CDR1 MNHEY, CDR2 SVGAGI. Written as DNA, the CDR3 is TGTGCCAGCAGTTACCTGACTAGCGGGAGGGCAGATACGCAGTATTTT. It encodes CASSYLTSGRADTQYF.

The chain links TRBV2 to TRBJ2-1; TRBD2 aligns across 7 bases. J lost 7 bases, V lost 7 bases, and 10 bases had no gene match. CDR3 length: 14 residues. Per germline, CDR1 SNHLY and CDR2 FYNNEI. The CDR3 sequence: CASIAGESENEQFF. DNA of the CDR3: TGTGCCAGCATTGCGGGGGAGTCTGAGAATGAGCAGTTCTTC.

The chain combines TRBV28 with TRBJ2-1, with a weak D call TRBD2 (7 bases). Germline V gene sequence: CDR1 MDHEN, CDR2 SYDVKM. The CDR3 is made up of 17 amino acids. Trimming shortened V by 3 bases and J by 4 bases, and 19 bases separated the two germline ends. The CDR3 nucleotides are TGTGCCAGCAGTTTTGGGGGCGGGAGAGGGGTATACAATGAGCAGTTCTTC. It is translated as CASSFGGGRGVYNEQFF. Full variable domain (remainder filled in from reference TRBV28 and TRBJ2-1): DVKVTQSSRYLVKRTGEKVFLECVQDMDHENMFWYRQDPGLGLRLIYFSYDVKMKEKGDIPEGYSVSREKKERFSLILESASTNQTSMYLCASSFGGGRGVYNEQFFGPGTRLTVL.

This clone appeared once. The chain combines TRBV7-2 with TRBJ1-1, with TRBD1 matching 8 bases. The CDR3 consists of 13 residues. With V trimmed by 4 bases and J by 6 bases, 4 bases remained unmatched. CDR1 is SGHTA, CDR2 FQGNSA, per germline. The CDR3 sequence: CASSYTGGAEAFF. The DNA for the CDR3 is TGTGCCAGCAGCTACACAGGGGGGGCTGAAGCTTTCTTT.

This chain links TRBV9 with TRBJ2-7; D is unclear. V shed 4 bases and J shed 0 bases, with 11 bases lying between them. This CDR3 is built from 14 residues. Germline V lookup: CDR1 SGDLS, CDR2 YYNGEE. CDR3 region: CASSPTLSSYEQYF. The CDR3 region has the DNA TGTGCCAGCAGCCCGACTCTCAGCTCCTACGAGCAGTACTTC.

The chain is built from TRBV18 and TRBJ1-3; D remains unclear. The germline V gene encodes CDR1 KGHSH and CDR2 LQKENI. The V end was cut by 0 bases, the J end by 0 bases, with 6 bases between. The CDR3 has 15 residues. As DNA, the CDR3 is TGTGCCAGCTCACCACCCTCGTCCTCTGGAAACACCATATATTTT. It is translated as CASSPPSSSGNTIYF.

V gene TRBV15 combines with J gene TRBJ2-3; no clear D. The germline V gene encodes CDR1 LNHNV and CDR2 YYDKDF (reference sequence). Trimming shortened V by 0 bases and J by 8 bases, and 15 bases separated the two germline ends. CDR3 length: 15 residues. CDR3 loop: CATSRDGRAGVTQYF. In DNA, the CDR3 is TGTGCCACCAGCAGAGACGGCCGTGCAGGCGTTACGCAGTATTTT.

The CDR3 protein is CATRSGFGNQPQHF. CDR3 sequence (DNA): TGTGCCACCAGGTCGGGGTTTGGCAATCAGCCCCAGCATTTT. The genes are TRBV15 and TRBJ1-5; D gene uncertain. The CDR3 length is 14 residues. The germline CDR1 and CDR2 sequences are LNHNV and YYDKDF (reference sequence). V shed 6 bases and J shed 2 bases, with 11 bases lying between them. The full variable domain, with the rest looked up from reference TRBV15 and TRBJ1-5, is DAMVIQNPRYQVTQFGKPVTLSCSQTLNHNVMYWYQQKSSQAPKLLFHYYDKDFNNEADTPDNFQSRRPNTSFCFLDIRSPGLGDTAMYLCATRSGFGNQPQHFGDGTRLSIL.

The CDR3: CATSDPGTSGLDEQFF. CDR3 nucleotides: TGTGCCACCAGTGACCCAGGGACTAGCGGGCTGGATGAGCAGTTCTTC. This sequence joins TRBV24-1 and TRBJ2-1; TRBD2 agrees at 12 bases. This CDR3 spans 16 amino acids. Germline V gene sequence: CDR1 KGHDR, CDR2 SFDVKD. The junction had 8 bases not matched to a gene; V was cut back by 4 bases and J by 8 bases.

The CDR3 region has the DNA TGTGCCAGCAGCTTAGGATTAGCGGGAGGAGAGACCCAGTACTTC. It codes for CASSLGLAGGETQYF. V gene TRBV7-3 combines with J gene TRBJ2-5; 10 bases are shared with TRBD2. The CDR3 is 15 amino acids. From germline, CDR1 is SGHTA and CDR2 FQGTGA. V shed 2 bases, J shed 4 bases, and the junction held 4 bases outside the gene matches. Using reference TRBV7-3 and TRBJ2-5 for the parts outside the CDR3, the full variable domain is GAGVSQTPSNKVTEKGKYVELRCDPISGHTALYWYRQSLGQGPEFLIYFQGTGAADDSGLPNDRFFAVRPEGSVSTLKIQRTERGDSAVYLCASSLGLAGGETQYFGPGTRLLVL.